The 17 T cell receptor beta chains reported below all come from one sample, sequenced in a study of T-cell memory formation after mild COVID-19. TCRdb re-called the 5' RACE reads with MiXCR, one entry per CDR3 protein. The table includes 380,000 or so distinct CDR3 sequences, roughly an eighth detected once. Material: PBMCs or a T cell subset sorted from them (not recorded which). The receptor set was obtained from a man aged 18-30 years who had mild COVID-19 (a few samples of this study predate the infection). Cell type and time point are not known.

This chain links TRBV29-1 with TRBJ2-2; D possibly corresponds to TRBD1 (6 bases). This CDR3 has 14 amino acids. V was clipped by 7 bases and J by 0 bases, with 12 bases between them. CDR1 is SQVTM, CDR2 ANQGSEA, per germline. CDR3 DNA sequence: TGCAGCGCTGGGACACGCCCGAACACCGGGGAGCTGTTTTTT. Translated: CSAGTRPNTGELFF.

This sequence joins TRBV20-1 and TRBJ1-5, with 7 bases identical to TRBD1. Looked up from germline, CDR1 is DFQATT and CDR2 is SNEGSKA (reference sequence). The CDR3 loop spans 17 amino acids. With 0 bases clipped from V and 5 bases from J, the junction kept 13 bases outside the gene matches. CDR3 DNA: TGCAGTGCTAGAGACCGCCTCCAGGGGGTCCGCGATCAGCCCCAGCATTTT. This gives the protein CSARDRLQGVRDQPQHF.

The chain employs TRBV5-1 and TRBJ1-1, with TRBD1 as a possible D gene (5 bases). There are 14 residues in the CDR3. Trimming removed 0 bases at V and 4 bases at J, with 10 bases between. Germline V CDR1 and CDR2: SGHRS, YFSETQ. The CDR3 DNA is TGCGCCAGCAGCTTGGACCGGGGGACCACTGAAGCTTTCTTT. As protein: CASSLDRGTTEAFF. The complete variable domain, with remaining parts taken from reference TRBV5-1 and TRBJ1-1, reads KAGVTQTPRYLIKTRGQQVTLSCSPISGHRSVSWYQQTPGQGLQFLFEYFSETQRNKGNFPGRFSGRQFSNSRSEMNVSTLELGDSALYLCASSLDRGTTEAFFGQGTRLTVV.

The rearrangement joins TRBV7-2 to TRBJ2-5, with TRBD2 matching 11 bases. This CDR3 region has 16 residues. CDR1 is SGHTA, CDR2 FQGNSA, per germline. The V segment lost 3 bases and the J segment 0 bases; nucleotides outside the gene matches: 3. CDR3 sequence (DNA): TGTGCCAGCAGCTTGACTAGCGGGGCGTACCAAGAGACCCAGTACTTC. Translation gives CASSLTSGAYQETQYF.

This chain links TRBV24-1 with TRBJ2-1, with 8 bases fitting TRBD1. Germline V gene lookup returns CDR1 KGHDR and CDR2 SFDVKD. J lost 8 bases, V lost 1 base, and 3 bases had no gene match. The CDR3 runs to 14 residues. Written as DNA, the CDR3 is TGTGCCACCAGTGATTTACAGGGGGAATATGAGCAGTTCTTC. Translating it yields CATSDLQGEYEQFF.

The V and J genes are TRBV28 and TRBJ2-2; TRBD1 might be the D (5 bases). Germline V CDR1 and CDR2: MDHEN, SYDVKM. V lost 7 bases, J lost 1 base, and 16 bases lay in between. The CDR3 sequence is 16 residues long. The CDR3 DNA reads TGTGCCAGCACCGAAACAGGCCGCGGGAACACCGGGGAGCTGTTTTTT. Translated, it gives CASTETGRGNTGELFF.

This clonotype was counted at least ten times. V gene TRBV6-5 combines with J gene TRBJ1-1, with D perhaps TRBD1 (6 bases). Deletions cut 4 bases from V and 4 bases from J, with 16 bases between. The CDR3 is made up of 15 amino acids. Per the germline V gene, CDR1 is MNHEY and CDR2 is SVGAGI. CDR3 bases: TGTGCCAGCAGTTCGGGGGCGGGGTTTTCCACTGAAGCTTTCTTT. Translated: CASSSGAGFSTEAFF.

This clonotype has more than one count but fewer than ten. CDR3 nucleotide sequence: TGTGCCAGCAGGACCGCTCAGAACACCGGGGAGCTGTTTTTT. It is translated as CASRTAQNTGELFF. The chain carries TRBV28 and TRBJ2-2; D is unclear. Germline CDR1 and CDR2: MDHEN and SYDVKM. The CDR3 length is 14 residues. The V gene lost 6 bases and the J gene lost 1 base, with 9 bases spanning the gap.

CDR3 sequence (DNA): TGTGCCAGCAGCTTAGTAGGGGTCTGGGGCTACACCTTC. Its protein is CASSLVGVWGYTF. The chain carries TRBV11-2 and TRBJ1-2, with D possibly being TRBD1 (5 bases). Germline values: CDR1 SGHAT, CDR2 FQNNGV. This CDR3 has 13 residues. Deletions cut 1 base from V and 8 bases from J, with 11 bases between.

There are a few counts of this clonotype. The chain links TRBV6-2 or TRBV6-3 to TRBJ2-7; 7 bases line up with TRBD1. The CDR3 covers 14 residues. CDR1 is MNHEY, CDR2 SVGEGT, per germline. V was pared by 0 bases and J by 2 bases, with 1 base of the junction left unmatched. The CDR3 nucleotides read TGTGCCAGCAGTTACTCGAGGGGGCCCTACGAGCAGTACGTC. Translating gives CASSYSRGPYEQYV.

This clonotype was picked up one time. The rearrangement uses TRBV28 and TRBJ1-5; D perhaps matches TRBD1 (6 bases). V was clipped by 2 bases and J by 7 bases, with 12 bases between them. The CDR3 contains 14 residues. Per germline, CDR1 MDHEN and CDR2 SYDVKM. The CDR3 loop is CASSLIQGYQPQHF. CDR3 bases: TGTGCCAGCAGTTTAATCCAGGGGTACCAGCCCCAGCATTTT.

The rearrangement links TRBV4-2 to TRBJ2-2; 11 bases map to TRBD2. The CDR3 has 16 residues. With V trimmed by 4 bases and J by 5 bases, 6 bases remained unmatched. In germline, CDR1 is LGHNA, CDR2 YNFKEQ. The CDR3 DNA follows: TGTGCCAGCAGCCCTAGCGGGGGGCCAGGGACCGGGGAGCTGTTTTTT. The encoded protein is CASSPSGGPGTGELFF.

This clonotype was seen only a few times. V and J are TRBV7-2 and TRBJ1-2; D unresolved. V gave up 2 bases and J gave up 0 bases, with 10 bases separating them. This CDR3 region has 15 residues. Germline V gene sequence: CDR1 SGHTA, CDR2 FQGNSA. The chain's CDR3 is CASSLRGGTNYGYTF. The CDR3 nucleotides read TGTGCCAGCAGCTTACGGGGAGGGACTAACTATGGCTACACCTTC.

This clonotype showed up just a few times. The chain has TRBV6-4 and TRBJ1-5, with D unclear. The CDR3 loop spans 10 amino acids. Trimming removed 9 bases from V and 5 bases from J, with 5 bases in between. The V gene's germline CDR1 is MRHNA and CDR2 SNTAGT. This CDR3 reads CARRYQPQHF. The CDR3 region has the DNA TGTGCCAGGAGATATCAGCCCCAGCATTTT.

This clonotype was counted many times. The J gene is TRBJ2-2, the V gene TRBV4-1; TRBD2 matches at 12 bases. This CDR3 comprises 19 residues. Germline V CDR1 and CDR2: MGHRA, YSYEKL. The ends lost 0 bases at V and 7 bases at J; junction bases unmatched: 12. CDR3 sequence (DNA): TGCGCCAGCAGCCAAGATAGGAGGACTAGCGGGGCGTACGGCGGGGAGCTGTTTTTT. Protein: CASSQDRRTSGAYGGELFF.

This clonotype was detected only a few times. The CDR3 protein is CSVVPGSSYEQYV. The CDR3 nucleotides are TGCAGCGTTGTACCAGGGAGCTCCTACGAGCAGTACGTC. The V and J genes are TRBV29-1 and TRBJ2-7; D may be TRBD1 or TRBD2 (5 bases each). V was cut by 4 bases and J by 0 bases, with 10 bases left in between. CDR1 and CDR2 (germline): SQVTM, ANQGSEA. CDR3 length equals 13 residues.

The genes are TRBV20-1 and TRBJ2-7; D is possibly TRBD1 (5 bases). V was cut by 6 bases and J by 5 bases, with 14 bases left in between. The CDR3 extends over 12 amino acids. The germline V gene encodes CDR1 DFQATT and CDR2 SNEGSKA (reference sequence). The CDR3 sequence is CSADSGFDEQYF. The CDR3 DNA follows: TGCAGTGCCGACTCAGGGTTCGACGAGCAGTACTTC.